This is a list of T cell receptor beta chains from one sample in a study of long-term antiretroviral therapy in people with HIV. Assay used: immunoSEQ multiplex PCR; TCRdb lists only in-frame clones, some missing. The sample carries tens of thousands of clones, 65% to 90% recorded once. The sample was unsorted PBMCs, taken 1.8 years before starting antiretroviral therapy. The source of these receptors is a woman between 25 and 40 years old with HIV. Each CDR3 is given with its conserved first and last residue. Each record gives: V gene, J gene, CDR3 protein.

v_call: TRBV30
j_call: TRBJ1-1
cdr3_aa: CAWSAGQGTGTEAFF

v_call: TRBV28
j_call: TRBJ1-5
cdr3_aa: CASSAPGGMRPQHF

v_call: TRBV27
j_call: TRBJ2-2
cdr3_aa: CASSTSGTVANTGELFF

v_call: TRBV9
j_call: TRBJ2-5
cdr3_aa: CASSVGEQGAWETQYF

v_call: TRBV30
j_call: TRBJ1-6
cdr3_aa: CAWSQIGGYNSPLHF

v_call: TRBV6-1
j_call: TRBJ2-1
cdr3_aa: CASSEVGEQFF

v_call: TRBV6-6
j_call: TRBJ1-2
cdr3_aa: CASSTREVYGYTF

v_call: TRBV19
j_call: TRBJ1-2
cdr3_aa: CASSIGRDKYYGYTF

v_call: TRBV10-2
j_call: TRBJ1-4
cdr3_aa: CASRDDVREKLFF

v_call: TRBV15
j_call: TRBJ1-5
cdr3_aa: CATSRTSGSNQPQHF

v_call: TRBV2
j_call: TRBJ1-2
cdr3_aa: CASTETAYGYTF

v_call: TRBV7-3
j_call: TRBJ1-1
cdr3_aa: CASSSTRVTEAFF

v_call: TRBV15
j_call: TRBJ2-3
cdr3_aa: CATTPGVHTDTQYF

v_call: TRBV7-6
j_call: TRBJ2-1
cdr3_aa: CASSPRLPGNHNNEQFF

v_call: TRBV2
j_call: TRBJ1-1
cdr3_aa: CASSDRSAGMGTEAFF

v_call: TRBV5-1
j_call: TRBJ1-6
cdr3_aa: CASAGGFGSPLHF

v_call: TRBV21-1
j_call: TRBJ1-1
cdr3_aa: CASSKGGRTNTEAFF

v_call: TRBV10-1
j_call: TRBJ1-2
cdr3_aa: CASNAMNGYTF

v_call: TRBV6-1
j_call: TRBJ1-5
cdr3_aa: CASSERIRGGNQPQHF

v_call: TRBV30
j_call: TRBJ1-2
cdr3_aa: CAWSVRGGYTF

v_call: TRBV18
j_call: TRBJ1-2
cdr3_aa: CASSPGPLLYGYTF

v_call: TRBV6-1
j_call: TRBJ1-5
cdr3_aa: CASSVAGLGQPQHF

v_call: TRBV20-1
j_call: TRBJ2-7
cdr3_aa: CSARSSHEQYF

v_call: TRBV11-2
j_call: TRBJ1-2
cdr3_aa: CASSFDRGNYGYTF

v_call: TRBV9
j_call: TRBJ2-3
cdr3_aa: CASSLGGGYSDTDTQYF

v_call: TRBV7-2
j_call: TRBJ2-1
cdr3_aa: CASSPSSFPYNEQFF

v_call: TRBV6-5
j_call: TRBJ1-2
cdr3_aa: CASSYSAGQAIYTF

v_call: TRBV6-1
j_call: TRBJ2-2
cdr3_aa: CASSEMGVAGELFF

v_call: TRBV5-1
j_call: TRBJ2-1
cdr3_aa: CASSLVISGGADEQFF

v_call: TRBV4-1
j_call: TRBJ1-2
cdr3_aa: CASSQDQAGTYGYTF

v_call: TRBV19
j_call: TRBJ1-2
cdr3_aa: CASSIGTGRGYTF

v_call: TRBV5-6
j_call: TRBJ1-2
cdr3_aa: CASSPILTADYGYTF

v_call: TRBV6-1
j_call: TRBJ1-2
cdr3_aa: CASSQGVPARGDYGYTF

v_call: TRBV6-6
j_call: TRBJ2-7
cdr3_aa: CASSYEQEYEQYF

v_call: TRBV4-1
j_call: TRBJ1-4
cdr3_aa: CASSAPGLLFF

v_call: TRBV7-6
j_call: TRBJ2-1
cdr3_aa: CASSLISAEQFF

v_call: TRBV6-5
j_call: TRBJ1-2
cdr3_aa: CASRSPGLTNYGYTF

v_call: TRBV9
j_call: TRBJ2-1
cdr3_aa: CASSDRLAGHYNEQFF

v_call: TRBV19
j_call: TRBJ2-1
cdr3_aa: CASSPGALYNEQFF

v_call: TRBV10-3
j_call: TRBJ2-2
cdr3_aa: CAINSGGSANTGELFF

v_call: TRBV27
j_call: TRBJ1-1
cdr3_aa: CASSSLQGWVTEAFF

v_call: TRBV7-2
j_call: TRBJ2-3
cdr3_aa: CASSLAAGDTQYF